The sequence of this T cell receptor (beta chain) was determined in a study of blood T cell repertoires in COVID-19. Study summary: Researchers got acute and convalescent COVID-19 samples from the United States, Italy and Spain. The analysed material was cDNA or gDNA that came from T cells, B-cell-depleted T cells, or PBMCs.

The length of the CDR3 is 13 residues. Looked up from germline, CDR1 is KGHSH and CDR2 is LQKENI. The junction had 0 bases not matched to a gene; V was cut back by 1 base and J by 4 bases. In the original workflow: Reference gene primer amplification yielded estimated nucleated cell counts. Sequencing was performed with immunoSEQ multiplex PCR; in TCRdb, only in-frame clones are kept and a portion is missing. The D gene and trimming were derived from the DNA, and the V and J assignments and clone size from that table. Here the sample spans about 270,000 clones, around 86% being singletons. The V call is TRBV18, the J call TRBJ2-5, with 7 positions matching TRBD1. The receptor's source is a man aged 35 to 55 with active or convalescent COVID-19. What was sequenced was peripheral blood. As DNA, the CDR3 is TGTGCCAGCTCACCACAGGGGGCAGAGACCCAGTACTTC. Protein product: CASSPQGAETQYF.